These T cell receptor beta chains were read from a single sample in a study of regulatory T cells in long-lasting Graves disease. TCRdb used MiXCR to reprocess the multiplex PCR reads, holding one entry per CDR3 protein. The sample shows about 310,000 distinct CDR3 sequences, under 25% of them seen only once. The sequences come from peripheral blood mononuclear cells (PBMCs), collected when the disease was refractory, from a patient treated with antithyroid drugs. These receptors were obtained from a female donor with Graves disease. Both conserved end residues are part of each CDR3. A D gene is named only where the DNA matches it firmly. Clone size appears in some rows only: once, few, many, or a class for an expanded clone.

>14|TRBJ1-2|TRBV9|NA|NA
CASSVGEGGGGYTF
TGTGCCAGCAGCGTAGGAGAGGGCGGTGGTGGCTACACCTTC
>14|TRBJ2-7|TRBV12-3/TRBV12-4|NA|many
CASSLGGAEYEQYF
TGTGCCAGCAGTTTAGGGGGAGCTGAGTACGAGCAGTACTTC
>17|TRBJ2-6|TRBV19|NA|NA
CASSIDRRPSGANVLTF
TGTGCCAGTAGTATAGATCGCCGCCCCTCTGGGGCCAACGTCCTGACTTTC
>16|TRBJ2-2|TRBV7-2|TRBD2|many
CASSLVAGANTGELFF
TGTGCCAGCAGCTTAGTCGCGGGAGCGAACACCGGGGAGCTGTTTTTT
>13|TRBJ2-5|TRBV6-5|NA|many
CASSYTGPETQYF
TGTGCCAGCAGTTACACAGGGCCAGAGACCCAGTACTTC
>14|TRBJ2-7|TRBV2|NA|many
CASSDGTDLYEQYF
TGTGCCAGCAGTGACGGGACGGACCTCTACGAGCAGTACTTC
>15|TRBJ1-1|TRBV6-9|TRBD1|NA
CASSYADRGNTEAFF
TGTGCCAGCAGTTACGCGGACAGGGGAAATACTGAAGCTTTCTTT
>15|TRBJ1-5|TRBV5-8|TRBD1|NA
CASSSRGRGNQPQHF
TGTGCCAGCAGCTCAAGGGGGCGCGGGAATCAGCCCCAGCATTTT
>14|TRBJ2-7|TRBV4-3|NA|NA
CASSASYGSYEQYF
TGCGCCAGCAGCGCGTCGTACGGCTCCTACGAGCAGTACTTC
>13|TRBJ2-7|TRBV20-1|TRBD2|many
CSTVAGGTYEQYF
TGCAGTACCGTAGCGGGGGGAACCTACGAGCAGTACTTC
>13|TRBJ2-7|TRBV29-1|TRBD1|few
CSVDGDSSYEQYF
TGCAGCGTTGATGGGGACAGCTCCTACGAGCAGTACTTC
>14|TRBJ2-7|TRBV10-3|NA|few
CAISDYGTTYEQYF
TGTGCCATCAGTGATTACGGGACCACTTACGAGCAGTACTTC
>14|TRBJ2-5|TRBV6-5|NA|many
CASSFTGTQETQYF
TGTGCCAGCAGTTTCACCGGGACTCAAGAGACCCAGTACTTC
>15|TRBJ2-7|TRBV12-3/TRBV12-4|NA|many
CASSLARGIGEEQYF
TGTGCCAGCAGTCTAGCACGGGGGATTGGGGAAGAGCAGTACTTC
>13|TRBJ2-5|TRBV20-1|NA|NA
CSATVQGGETQYF
TGCAGTGCTACAGTCCAGGGGGGAGAGACCCAGTACTTC
>11|TRBJ2-2|TRBV6-1|NA|few
CASHGTGELFF
TGTGCCAGCCACGGTACCGGGGAGCTGTTTTTT
>16|TRBJ2-2|TRBV7-3|TRBD1|few
CASSLVPGQGFGELFF
TGTGCCAGCAGCTTAGTTCCGGGACAGGGGTTCGGGGAGCTGTTTTTT
>14|TRBJ2-5|TRBV2|TRBD1|many
CASSRGDRQETQYF
TGTGCCAGCAGTCGAGGGGACAGACAAGAGACCCAGTACTTC
>12|TRBJ1-6|TRBV20-1|NA|many
CSARGGNSPLHF
TGCAGTGCTAGAGGGGGAAATTCACCCCTCCACTTT
>16|TRBJ2-1|TRBV19|NA|NA
CASSSQGRSSYNEQFF
TGTGCCAGTAGTTCCCAGGGACGGAGCTCCTACAATGAGCAGTTCTTC
>15|TRBJ1-5|TRBV5-1|NA|few
CASSLDSGAEQPQHF
TGCGCCAGCAGCTTGGATTCAGGGGCGGAGCAGCCCCAGCATTTT
>19|TRBJ2-2|TRBV6-1|TRBD2|few
CASSDPGLAGGLSTGELFF
TGTGCCAGCAGTGATCCGGGACTAGCGGGAGGGCTTTCGACCGGGGAGCTGTTTTTT
>17|TRBJ2-2|TRBV10-1|TRBD2|many
CASKTSKSSANTGELFF
TGCGCCAGCAAGACTAGCAAGTCGTCCGCGAACACCGGGGAGCTGTTTTTT
>14|TRBJ1-2|TRBV10-3|TRBD1|NA
CAITVGQTNYGYTF
TGTGCCATCACCGTGGGACAGACCAACTATGGCTACACCTTC
>18|TRBJ1-5|TRBV20-1|NA|NA
CSVGGVGGSIGVNQPQHF
TGCAGTGTAGGGGGTGTCGGGGGGTCCATAGGGGTGAATCAGCCCCAGCATTTT
>13|TRBJ1-1|TRBV7-2|NA|many
CASSLGFGWGAFF
TGTGCCAGCAGCTTAGGTTTCGGATGGGGAGCTTTCTTT
>15|TRBJ1-1|TRBV3-1|TRBD1|many
CASSQGGGQSTEAFF
TGTGCCAGCAGCCAAGGAGGGGGACAGAGCACTGAAGCTTTCTTT
>14|TRBJ2-3|TRBV7-3|NA|few
CASSPEIRGDTQYF
TGTGCCAGCAGCCCAGAGATTAGGGGGGATACGCAGTATTTT
>15|TRBJ2-2|TRBV20-1|TRBD2|few
CSASERLAGRGELFF
TGCAGTGCTTCAGAGCGACTAGCGGGACGCGGGGAGCTGTTTTTT
>14|TRBJ2-3|TRBV10-3|NA|NA
CAIRSPPGTDTQYF
TGTGCCATCAGAAGTCCGCCGGGCACAGATACGCAGTATTTT
>14|TRBJ1-5|TRBV19|NA|few
CASSIGANNQPQHF
TGTGCCAGTAGTATTGGTGCGAACAATCAGCCCCAGCATTTT
>14|TRBJ2-7|TRBV18|NA|NA
CASSPAGLDYEQYF
TGTGCCAGCTCACCTGCCGGGCTAGACTACGAGCAGTACTTC